This T cell receptor (beta chain) was observed in a study of blood T cells in healthy people across ages. Study outcomes and limitations: Both naive CD4+ cell counts and diversity were greater in long-lived donors than in aged donors. It was held that diversity estimates obtained from one million T cells represented underestimates.

Each sample yielded at least 5 micrograms of PBMC total RNA. For this clonotype: Its target is unknown.

V was clipped by 2 bases and J by 2 bases, with 6 bases between them. Germline CDR1 is MNHNS and CDR2 is SASEGT. CDR3 length: 13 amino acids. A second PCR of 7 to 11 cycles used a sample-barcoded 5' primer and a J-beta primer mix. TCRdb reprocessed the 5' RACE reads with MiXCR, giving one entry per CDR3 protein. The repertoire holds some 1.8 million distinct CDR3 sequences, with about two fifths as singletons. This receptor was taken from a human donor in good health. Sequences were obtained from blood. The V gene is TRBV6-1, the J gene TRBJ1-1; no clear D. For the CDR3, the DNA is TGTGCCAGCAGTGAATATGATAACACTGAAGCTTTCTTT. Translation: CASSEYDNTEAFF.